This entry is about one T cell receptor beta chain. The entry originates in a study of control samples from healthy donors and cancer patients. V lost 6 bases and J lost 2, with 13 bases in between. From germline, CDR1 is ENHRY and CDR2 SYGVKD. CDR3 length: 14 amino acids. The table came from immunoSEQ multiplex PCR; TCRdb's copy has only in-frame clones and leaves some out. The data show under 150,000 clones, roughly 91% seen once. The source of this sequence is a man between 50 and 59 years old with head and neck cancer. The sequencing input was PBMCs. The chain uses TRBV10-3 and TRBJ2-5; D ambiguous. The CDR3 protein is CAISQGQPQETQYF. The CDR3 DNA follows: TGTGCCATCAGCCAAGGGCAGCCACAAGAGACCCAGTACTTC.